This T cell receptor beta chain is drawn from a study of blood T cells in healthy people across ages. Whole-study results and caveats: Getting older went along with TCR beta diversity per million T cells dropping roughly linearly.

Trimming removed 3 bases from V and 2 bases from J; junction bases left unmatched: 7. This CDR3 is built from 16 residues. Germline CDR1 is SGHTA and CDR2 is FQGNSA. A sample-barcoded 5' primer and a J-beta primer mix were used in a second PCR of roughly 7 to 11 cycles. TCRdb re-analysed the 5' RACE reads in MiXCR, keeping a single row per CDR3 protein. The repertoire holds 800,000 to 950,000 distinct CDR3 sequences, with roughly 34% as singletons. For this clonotype: Its antigen remains unidentified.

There were healthy Caucasian individuals from Russia, aged about 6 to 95, serving as donors. Total RNA, at least 5 micrograms per sample, was extracted from PBMCs. V and J are TRBV7-2 and TRBJ2-5; the match to TRBD2 covers 9 bases. This sequence was found in a man aged 18 to 30 in good health. The sequencing sample was made of blood. Here the CDR3 reads CASSFKSGGLQETQYF. Written as DNA, the CDR3 is TGTGCCAGCAGCTTTAAGAGCGGGGGGCTACAAGAGACCCAGTACTTC.